Listed here is a single TCR beta chain. The time point is: pretreatment peripheral blood. The data are from a study of PD-L1 blockade in urothelial cancer. The overall study: Blood analysis took place 3 weeks (second dose) and 6 weeks after treatment start. Blood-derived samples held a median around 140,000 T cells.

J was trimmed by 3 bases and V by 5 bases; bases with no gene match: 9. Per germline, CDR1 SGHVS and CDR2 FQNEAQ. This CDR3 spans 17 amino acids. TCRdb's copy holds only in-frame clones and misses some; the assay was immunoSEQ multiplex PCR. In the table there are about 87,000 clones, 80% to 85% of which are singletons. The V call is TRBV7-8, the J call TRBJ2-1, with 11 bases fitting TRBD2. The TCR sequence derives from a man aged 55-75 years with urothelial cancer. The specimen comprised PBMCs, sampled around atezolizumab (anti-PD-L1) treatment. The CDR3 DNA sequence: TGTGCCAGCAGCACCGGTAGCGGGGGGGGATTCTACAATGAGCAGTTCTTC. It encodes CASSTGSGGGFYNEQFF.